This T cell receptor (beta chain) was identified during a study of Tregs in tolerant kidney transplant recipients. Remarks on this clone: Its target is unknown.

Here immunoSEQ multiplex PCR was the method, and the copy in TCRdb shows in-frame clones only, minus some. The sample comprises about 88,000 clones, more than 90% of which are singletons, and roughly 5% rests with the top ten. Findings of the study overall: The small number of patients limits these findings pending further validation. This study did not directly address biological reproducibility.

Material: CD8+ T cells from blood. The sequence was collected from a human donor in good health.

The chain's CDR3 is CASSFGTSGLSTDTQYF. The CDR3 region has the DNA TGTGCCAGCAGCTTCGGGACTAGCGGGTTAAGCACAGATACGCAGTATTTT. This sequence joins TRBV7-2 and TRBJ2-3; the match to TRBD2 covers 12 bases. This CDR3 spans 17 amino acids. Losses at the gene ends were 3 bases for V and 0 bases for J; bases not matched to a gene: 4. Germline V gene lookup returns CDR1 SGHTA and CDR2 FQGNSA.